This T cell receptor beta chain was captured in a study of blood T cell repertoires in COVID-19. Source study methods: The assay estimated nucleated cells by amplifying reference gene primers. Sequencing was performed with immunoSEQ multiplex PCR; in TCRdb, only in-frame clones are kept and a portion is missing. Clonal size and the V and J genes are those of that table, whereas D and trimming came from the DNA. The sample consists of some 82,000 clones, 90% to 95% of them appearing once. Germline-derived CDR1 and CDR2 are SGHAT and FQDESV (reference sequence). With 4 bases clipped from V and 10 bases from J, the junction kept 3 bases outside the gene matches. The CDR3 covers 11 residues.

The sample taken for sequencing was peripheral blood. The TCR comes from a woman between 45 and 65 years old in a cohort sampled during active COVID-19. This rearrangement joins TRBV11-1 to TRBJ2-7; 8 bases match TRBD1. CDR3 coding DNA: TGTGCCAGCAGCTCAGGGGGCCCCCAGTACTTC. This codes for CASSSGGPQYF.